Listed here is a single T cell receptor beta chain. In this sample, this clonotype turned up a few times. Its antigen remains undetermined. Base qualities are not recorded, but no much larger clone differs from it by a single base. These data belong to a study of T cells after yellow fever vaccination (dated by TCRdb to the late 2010s). Context from the whole study: The SMART-Seq v4 Ultra Low Input RNA kit was used to prepare libraries from fractions with low cell numbers. To track T-cell clones before and after primary and booster YFV17D yellow fever vaccination, bulk TCR alpha and beta repertoires were sequenced longitudinally. Two healthy male donors made up the cohort, one aged 18 to 29 years and the other aged 30 to 39 years. Blood samples were taken at several timepoints before and after primary and secondary immunization, and bulk PBMC replicates and cell subsets were isolated. What the study reported, not specific to this receptor: Because abundant contaminating clonotypes from the bulk population could be contained in FACS-sorted repertoires, computational filtering was required. A small share of clonotypes occurred in both CD4 and CD8 compartments, likely arising from convergent recombination. Most clones expanded after primary vaccination were re-detected after the booster (approximately 96% of CD4 and approximately 88% of CD8), suggesting broad memory maintenance. Compared with the primary T-cell response, the secondary T-cell response was weaker but faster, peaking on day 5 rather than day 15. Because the study included only a couple of donors, the extent to which the findings can be generalized is limited.

The instrument was an Illumina NovaSeq 6000. TCR cDNA was synthesized by 5'RACE template switching, which introduced a universal primer site and unique molecular identifiers. cDNA synthesis was primed from both the TCR alpha and TCR beta constant segments. Two PCR steps were used to amplify libraries, with sample barcodes and sequencing adapters being added in the second step. Sequencing of libraries was performed on Illumina HiSeq 2500 (2x100 bp) or NovaSeq (2x150 bp). In the original analysis: Reads were demultiplexed and collapsed into UMI consensus sequences with MIGEC, and V(D)J alignment was performed with MiXCR. Clonotypes responding to the vaccine were identified with edgeR on replicate PBMC samples, with the criteria of FDR below 0.01 and a log2 fold change above 5 up to day 15. Each bulk clonotype was labeled CD4 or CD8 based on which sequenced repertoire, CD4 or CD8, contained the clonotype at higher abundance. Starting from the raw public reads, TCRdb applied fastp trimming at Q25, assembled clones with MiXCR and retained in-frame beta chains. CDR3 protein duplicates are merged, each entry listing the most common genes and DNA. The V and J calls here are based on TCRdb, not the publication. This sample comprises about 430,000 distinct CDR3 sequences, around a sixth of them detected only once. Roughly a sixth of the sample comes from the top ten.

The CDR3 measures 16 amino acids from cysteine to phenylalanine. Just CDR3 DNA is preserved here, 48 bases in frame from base 1. Taken from the germline V gene, the CDR1 and CDR2 loops are LGHNA and YSLEER. Relative to germline, V is 1 base shorter and J is 3 bases shorter, with 12 bases between their ends. Reading the label with the study, this specimen's treatment or condition is: live attenuated yellow fever vaccine strain. Two biological replicates of bulk PBMCs were collected at each blood-draw timepoint. PBMCs were isolated from peripheral blood using a standard Ficoll-Paque protocol. TriZol was used to extract RNA from bulk PBMCs, CD4 and CD8 fractions, and dextramer-positive and dextramer-negative fractions.

The sequencing used PBMCs, collected before the yellow fever booster vaccination. The sequence derives from a man in his late teens or twenties who received the YFV17D yellow fever vaccine. The sequence links TRBV4-3 to TRBJ2-2; possibly the D gene is TRBD2, per 6 matching bases. The DNA sequence follows: TGCGCCAGCAGCCAAGGGTTCGGGGGATACACCGGGGAGCTGTTTTTT. It specifies CASSQGFGGYTGELFF.